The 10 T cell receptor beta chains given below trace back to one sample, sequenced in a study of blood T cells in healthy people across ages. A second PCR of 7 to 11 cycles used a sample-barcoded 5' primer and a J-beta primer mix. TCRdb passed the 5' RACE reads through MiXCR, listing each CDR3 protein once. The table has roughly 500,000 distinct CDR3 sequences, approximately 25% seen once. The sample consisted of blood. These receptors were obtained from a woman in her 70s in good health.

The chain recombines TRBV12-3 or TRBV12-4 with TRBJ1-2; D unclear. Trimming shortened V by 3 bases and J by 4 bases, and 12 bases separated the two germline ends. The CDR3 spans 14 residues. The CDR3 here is CASSFWERSYGYTF. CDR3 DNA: TGTGCCAGCAGTTTTTGGGAACGTAGCTATGGCTACACCTTC.

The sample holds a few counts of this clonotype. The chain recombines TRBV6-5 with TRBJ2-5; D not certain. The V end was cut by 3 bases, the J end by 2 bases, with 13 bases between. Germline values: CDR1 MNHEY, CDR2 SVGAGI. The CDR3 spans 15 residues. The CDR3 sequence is CASSYSAHNQETQYF. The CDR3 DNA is TGTGCCAGCAGTTATTCTGCTCACAATCAAGAGACCCAGTACTTC.

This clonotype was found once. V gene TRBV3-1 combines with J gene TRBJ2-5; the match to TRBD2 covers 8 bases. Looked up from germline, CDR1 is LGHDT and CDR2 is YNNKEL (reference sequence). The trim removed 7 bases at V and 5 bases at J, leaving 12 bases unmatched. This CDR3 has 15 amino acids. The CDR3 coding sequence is TGTGCCAGCACCGAAACTAGCGGCTTGGGGGAGACCCAGTACTTC. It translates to CASTETSGLGETQYF.

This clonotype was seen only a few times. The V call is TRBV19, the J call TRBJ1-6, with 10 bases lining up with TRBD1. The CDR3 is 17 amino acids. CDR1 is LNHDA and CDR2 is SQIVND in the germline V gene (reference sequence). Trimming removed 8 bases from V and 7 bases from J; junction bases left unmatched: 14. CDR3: CASRDRGVPNRNSPLHF. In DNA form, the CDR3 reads TGTGCCAGTCGGGACAGGGGAGTTCCCAACAGGAATTCACCCCTCCACTTT.

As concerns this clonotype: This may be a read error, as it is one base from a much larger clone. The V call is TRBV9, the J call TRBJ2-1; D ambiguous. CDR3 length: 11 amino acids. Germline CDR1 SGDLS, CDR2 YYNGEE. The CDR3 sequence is CATSRDDEQFF. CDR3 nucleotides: TGTGCCACCAGCAGAGATGATGAGCAGTTCTTC.

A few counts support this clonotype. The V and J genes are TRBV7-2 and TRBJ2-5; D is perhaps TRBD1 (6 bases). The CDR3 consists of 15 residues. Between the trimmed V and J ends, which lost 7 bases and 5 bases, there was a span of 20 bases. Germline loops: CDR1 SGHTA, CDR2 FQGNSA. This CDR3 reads CASTDDRRSAETQYF. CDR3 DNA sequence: TGTGCCAGCACCGATGACAGGAGGTCCGCGGAGACCCAGTACTTC.

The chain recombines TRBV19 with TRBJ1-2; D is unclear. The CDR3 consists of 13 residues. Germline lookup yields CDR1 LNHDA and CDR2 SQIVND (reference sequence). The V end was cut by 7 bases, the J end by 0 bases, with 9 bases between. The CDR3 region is CASNPSANYGYTF. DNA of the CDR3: TGTGCCAGTAACCCCAGCGCTAACTATGGCTACACCTTC.

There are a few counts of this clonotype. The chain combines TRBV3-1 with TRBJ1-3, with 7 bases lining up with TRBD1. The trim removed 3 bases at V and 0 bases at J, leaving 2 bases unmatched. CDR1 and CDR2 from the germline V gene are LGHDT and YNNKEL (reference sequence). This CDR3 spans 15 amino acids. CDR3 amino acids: CASSQTGNSGNTIYF. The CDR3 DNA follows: TGTGCCAGCAGCCAGACAGGGAACTCTGGAAACACCATATATTTT.

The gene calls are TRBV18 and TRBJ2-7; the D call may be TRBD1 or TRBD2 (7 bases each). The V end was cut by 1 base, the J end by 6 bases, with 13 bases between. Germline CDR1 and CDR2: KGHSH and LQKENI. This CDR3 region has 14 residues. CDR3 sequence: CASSPRQGEGEQYF. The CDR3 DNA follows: TGTGCCAGCTCACCACGTCAGGGGGAGGGCGAGCAGTACTTC.

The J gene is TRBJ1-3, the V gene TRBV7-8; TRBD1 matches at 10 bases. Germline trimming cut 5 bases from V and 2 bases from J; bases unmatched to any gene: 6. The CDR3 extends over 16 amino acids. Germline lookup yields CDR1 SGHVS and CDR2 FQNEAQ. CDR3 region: CASSRPGQGTGNTIYF. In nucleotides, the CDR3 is TGTGCCAGCAGCCGACCGGGACAGGGGACTGGAAACACCATATATTTT.